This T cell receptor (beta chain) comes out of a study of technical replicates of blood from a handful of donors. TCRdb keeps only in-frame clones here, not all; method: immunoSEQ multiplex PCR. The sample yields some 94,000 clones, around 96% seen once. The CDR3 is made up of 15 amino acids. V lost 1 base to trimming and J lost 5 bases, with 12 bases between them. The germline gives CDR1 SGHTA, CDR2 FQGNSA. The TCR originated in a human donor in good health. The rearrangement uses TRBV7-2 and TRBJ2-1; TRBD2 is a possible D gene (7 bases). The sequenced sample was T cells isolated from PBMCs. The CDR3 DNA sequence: TGTGCCAGCAGCTTAGGTCGGGGGGCGAACAATGAGCAGTTCTTC. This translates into CASSLGRGANNEQFF.